This T cell receptor (beta chain) originates from a study of patients and donors after allogeneic stem cell transplantation. TCRdb ran MiXCR on the RT-PCR reads and lists one entry per CDR3 protein. The sample has 900,000 to 1,000,000 distinct CDR3 sequences; more than 15% are singletons. Germline V gene lookup returns CDR1 MNHEY and CDR2 SVGAGI. Trimming stripped 2 bases from V and 0 bases from J, with 8 bases between. This CDR3 spans 14 amino acids. This TCR came from a human donor who was either an allogeneic HSCT recipient or a stem cell or donor lymphocyte infusion donor (not recorded which). It is not recorded whose cells these are; they may come from a transplant donor. Sequences were obtained from blood, either unsorted or a sorted T cell fraction (not recorded which). The chain recombines TRBV6-5 with TRBJ2-7, with D unclear. The CDR3 nucleotides are TGTGCCAGCAGTTACGCAGGTTTCTCCTACGAGCAGTACTTC. As protein: CASSYAGFSYEQYF.